The clone carrying this T cell receptor beta chain turned up a few times. The data stem from a study of blood T cell repertoires in COVID-19. Study context: Whether acute or convalescent, the COVID-19 samples came from the United States, Italy and Spain. PBMCs, B-cell-depleted T cells, or T cells provided the cDNA or gDNA that made up the material.

Original analysis: By means of reference gene primer amplification, nucleated cell counts were estimated. Sequencing was performed with immunoSEQ multiplex PCR; in TCRdb, only in-frame clones are kept and a portion is missing. V and J calls plus clone size are reproduced from that table; the DNA served to infer D and trimming. In the table there are more than 11,000 clones, about 80% of which are singletons. The clonotype was recovered from a woman aged 55-70 years with acute or convalescent COVID-19. Material: peripheral blood.

The CDR3 is CASSADLAGPGEQYF. Here the CDR3 DNA reads TGTGCCAGCAGCGCCGACCTAGCGGGACCGGGTGAGCAGTACTTC. The chain joins TRBV9 to TRBJ2-7; 9 bases are shared with TRBD2. The CDR3 runs to 15 residues. Germline V CDR1 and CDR2: SGDLS, YYNGEE. The V and J ends lost 3 bases and 7 bases, in that order; junction bases with no gene match: 11. Together with reference TRBV9 and TRBJ2-7, the CDR3 gives the full variable domain: DSGVTQTPKHLITATGQRVTLRCSPRSGDLSVYWYQQSLDQGLQFLIQYYNGEERAKGNILERFSAQQFPDLHSELNLSSLELGDSALYFCASSADLAGPGEQYFGPGTRLTVT.